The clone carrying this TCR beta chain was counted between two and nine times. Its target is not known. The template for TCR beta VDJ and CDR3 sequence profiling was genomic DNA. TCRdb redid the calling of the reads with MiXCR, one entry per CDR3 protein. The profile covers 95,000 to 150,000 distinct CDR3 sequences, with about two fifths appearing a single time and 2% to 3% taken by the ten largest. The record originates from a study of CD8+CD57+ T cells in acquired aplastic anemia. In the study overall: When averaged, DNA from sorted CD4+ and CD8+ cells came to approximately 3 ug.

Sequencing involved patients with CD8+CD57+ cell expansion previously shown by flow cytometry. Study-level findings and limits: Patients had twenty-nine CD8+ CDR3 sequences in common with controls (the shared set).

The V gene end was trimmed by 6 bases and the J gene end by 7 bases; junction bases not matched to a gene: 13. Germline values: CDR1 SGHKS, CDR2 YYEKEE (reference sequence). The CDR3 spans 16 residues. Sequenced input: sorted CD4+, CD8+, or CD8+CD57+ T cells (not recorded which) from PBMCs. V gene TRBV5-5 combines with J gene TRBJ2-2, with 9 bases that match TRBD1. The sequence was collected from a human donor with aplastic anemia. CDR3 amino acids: CASTPRGQGNGGELFF. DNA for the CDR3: TGTGCCAGCACCCCGAGGGGACAGGGAAATGGCGGGGAGCTGTTTTTT.